This is a list of T cell receptor beta chains from one sample in a study of OX40 agonist ivuxolimab in advanced cancers. Sequencing used immunoSEQ multiplex PCR; TCRdb keeps in-frame clones, though not all of them. The data contain about 60,000 clones, roughly nine tenths of them singletons. This material consisted of CD4+ or CD8+ T cells sorted from blood, taken in a trial of the OX40 agonist ivuxolimab. These receptor sequences come from an adult with an advanced solid tumor such as melanoma, head and neck, liver or kidney cancer. Both conserved end residues are part of each CDR3. Each record gives: CDR3 DNA, CDR3 protein, V gene, clone size, J gene, D gene. D genes are given only for firm matches. Where a row states a size, it is once, few, many or the class of an expanded clone; other rows omit it.

TGCGCCAGCAGTGGCCCGGGACAGGGTTATGGCTACACCTTC	CASSGPGQGYGYTF	TRBV10-1	NA	TRBJ1-2	TRBD1
TGTGCCAGCAGTGGGGAGGGGAATTCACCCCTCCACTTT	CASSGEGNSPLHF	TRBV9	NA	TRBJ1-6	NA
TGTGCCAGCAGTCGGACAGGGGACAATCAGCCCCAGCATTTT	CASSRTGDNQPQHF	TRBV6-1	NA	TRBJ1-5	TRBD1
TGTGCCAGCAGTTCCAGAAGTTACGAGCAGTACTTC	CASSSRSYEQYF	TRBV28	NA	TRBJ2-7	NA
TGTGCCAGCAGCGTAGTTGGGGCAGGGTCGAGCACCGGGGAGCTGTTTTTT	CASSVVGAGSSTGELFF	TRBV9	NA	TRBJ2-2	NA
TGTGCCAGCAGCGTAGGCCCCGGGACAGCCTACGAGCAGTACTTC	CASSVGPGTAYEQYF	TRBV9	NA	TRBJ2-7	TRBD1
TGTGCCAGCAGCATGGGACTAGCGGGGGGGCCCGGCACAGATACGCAGTATTTT	CASSMGLAGGPGTDTQYF	TRBV7-2	NA	TRBJ2-3	TRBD2
TGTGCCAGTAGTATGGGAGGCCAGAGAGATCAGCCCCAGCATTTT	CASSMGGQRDQPQHF	TRBV19	once	TRBJ1-5	NA
TGTGCCAGCAGAAGAGAACAGGGGACCTACGAGCAGTACTTC	CASRREQGTYEQYF	TRBV6-1	NA	TRBJ2-7	TRBD1
TGCGCCAGCAGCTTGGGTGGGGATAGCACAGATACGCAGTATTTT	CASSLGGDSTDTQYF	TRBV5-1	NA	TRBJ2-3	NA
TGTGCCAGCAGGCCCGGGACAGGGGGCTCCTACAATGAGCAGTTCTTC	CASRPGTGGSYNEQFF	TRBV2	NA	TRBJ2-1	TRBD1
TGTGCCAGCAGCTTGTGGGACACTGAAGCTTTCTTT	CASSLWDTEAFF	TRBV5-5	few	TRBJ1-1	NA
TGTGCCAGCAGCCAGGGACTACCCAGCACAGATACGCAGTATTTT	CASSQGLPSTDTQYF	TRBV11-1	NA	TRBJ2-3	TRBD2
TGTGCCAGCAGTTCCGACAGGGGGCGCGGTGAAGCTTTCTTT	CASSSDRGRGEAFF	TRBV6-5	NA	TRBJ1-1	TRBD1
TGTGCCAGCATTGGGGGCAGGACGAACACCGGGGAGCTGTTTTTT	CASIGGRTNTGELFF	TRBV2	NA	TRBJ2-2	NA
TGTGCCACCAGCAGAGATTACAACACCGTAAACACCGGGGAGCTGTTTTTT	CATSRDYNTVNTGELFF	TRBV15	NA	TRBJ2-2	NA
TGCGCCAGCAGGCGGACCGACGGGGTCGACGAGCAGTACTTC	CASRRTDGVDEQYF	TRBV5-1	NA	TRBJ2-7	NA
TGTGCCAGCAGCCAGGAGACAGGGGCCGTCTATGGCTACACCTTC	CASSQETGAVYGYTF	TRBV14	NA	TRBJ1-2	TRBD1
TGTGCCAGCAGCTCCACAGCGGGGGGCTGGGATGAGCAGTTCTTC	CASSSTAGGWDEQFF	TRBV7-3	NA	TRBJ2-1	TRBD2
TGTGCCAGCAGCTTAAGCTCCTACGAGCAGTACTTC	CASSLSSYEQYF	TRBV7-9	NA	TRBJ2-7	NA
TGCAGCGTTGGGACGGACAGGGGGCTTTGGTCTAAAGCTTTCTTT	CSVGTDRGLWSKAFF	TRBV29-1	NA	TRBJ1-1	TRBD1
TGTGCCAGCAGCTTGGGACTCAAGAACACTGAAGCTTTCTTT	CASSLGLKNTEAFF	TRBV5-4	once	TRBJ1-1	NA
TGCGCCAGCAGCTTGGTTACAGGGGTCGGAGAAGCTTTCTTT	CASSLVTGVGEAFF	TRBV5-1	once	TRBJ1-1	TRBD1
TGTGCCAGCAGTGCACCCCCTTCCTACGAGCAGTACTTC	CASSAPPSYEQYF	TRBV28	once	TRBJ2-7	NA
TGTGCCAGCAGCTACCTAGGGGACAGGGGTGACGAGCAGTACTTC	CASSYLGDRGDEQYF	TRBV9	NA	TRBJ2-7	TRBD1
TGTGCCAGTAGTCTCAACTCCGGGACGCAAGAGACCCAGTACTTC	CASSLNSGTQETQYF	TRBV19	NA	TRBJ2-5	NA
TGTGCCAGCAGCGGTAGGGACAGACAAGAGACCCAGTACTTC	CASSGRDRQETQYF	TRBV11-2	NA	TRBJ2-5	TRBD1
TGTGCCAGCAATCGGGGCAGGGGGGCCTATGGCTACACCTTC	CASNRGRGAYGYTF	TRBV6-5	NA	TRBJ1-2	TRBD1
TGTGCCAGCAGCTTTGGGAGGGGGACTGAAGCTTTCTTT	CASSFGRGTEAFF	TRBV7-8	NA	TRBJ1-1	NA
TGTGCCAGCACACCCCGGATGGCGGGAGGAGAGACCCAGTACTTC	CASTPRMAGGETQYF	TRBV6-1	NA	TRBJ2-5	TRBD2
TGTGCCACCAGCAGAGGTTTCGCCCAGGGTTACAATGAGCAGTTCTTC	CATSRGFAQGYNEQFF	TRBV15	NA	TRBJ2-1	NA
TGTGCCAGCAGCTCCCTGACAGGGGATTTGGACACCATATATTTT	CASSSLTGDLDTIYF	TRBV5-6	NA	TRBJ1-3	TRBD1
TGTGCCAGCAGTTACCTGGCAGGCAATCAGCCCCAGCATTTT	CASSYLAGNQPQHF	TRBV6-6	NA	TRBJ1-5	NA
TGCGCCAGCAGCTTGACGGTAACAGGAGGACCCTACGAGCAGTACTTC	CASSLTVTGGPYEQYF	TRBV5-1	NA	TRBJ2-7	NA
TGTGCCAGCAGCTTGACGCCCGGGGAGAATACTGAAGCTTTCTTT	CASSLTPGENTEAFF	TRBV5-8	NA	TRBJ1-1	NA
TGTGCCTGGAGTGTACAGAGCACCGGGGAGCTGTTTTTT	CAWSVQSTGELFF	TRBV30	NA	TRBJ2-2	NA
TGTGCCAGCAGTGACCACCCGGGACAGAATCAGCCCCAGCATTTT	CASSDHPGQNQPQHF	TRBV6-1	NA	TRBJ1-5	TRBD1
TGTGCCATCAGTCGGGGGCGGGTCACAGATACGCAGTATTTT	CAISRGRVTDTQYF	TRBV10-3	NA	TRBJ2-3	NA
TGTGCCAGCAGTTACTCGAACGTAGCGCGTCAACCCCTCCACTTT	CASSYSNVARQPLHF	TRBV6-6	few	TRBJ1-6	NA
TGTGCCACCTCAGGGGGCCTAGGCTCTGGGGCCAACGTCCTGACTTTC	CATSGGLGSGANVLTF	TRBV19	NA	TRBJ2-6	TRBD1
TGTGCCAGCAGTTACTCGGGACAGGGAAGAAATGGCTACACCTTC	CASSYSGQGRNGYTF	TRBV6-6	NA	TRBJ1-2	TRBD1
TGTGCCAGCAGTTCTGCGACAGGGGTTGATGAGCAGTTCTTC	CASSSATGVDEQFF	TRBV6-6	NA	TRBJ2-1	TRBD1
TGTGCCAGCAGCTTACGGACAGGAAGCACAGATACGCAGTATTTT	CASSLRTGSTDTQYF	TRBV13	NA	TRBJ2-3	TRBD1
TGTGCCAGCAGCCCCGGGGCCTACGAGCAGTACTTC	CASSPGAYEQYF	TRBV6-6	NA	TRBJ2-7	NA
TGTGCCAGCAGCCGGGGCCAGGGGGCGTACGAGCAGTACTTC	CASSRGQGAYEQYF	TRBV13	NA	TRBJ2-7	TRBD1
TGTGCCAGGGTTTCCCAGGGGTTGTCCTATAATTCACCCCTCCACTTT	CARVSQGLSYNSPLHF	TRBV6-4	NA	TRBJ1-6	NA
TGTGCCAGCAGTTCACACCTGAACACTGAAGCTTTCTTT	CASSSHLNTEAFF	TRBV6-1	NA	TRBJ1-1	NA
TGCAGCGTTGTCCTCCGACGGATGAGCTCCTACAATGAGCAGTTCTTC	CSVVLRRMSSYNEQFF	TRBV29-1	NA	TRBJ2-1	NA
TGTGCCAGCAGACCTCCGGGACAGGGCTTTAGAGAGCAGTACTTC	CASRPPGQGFREQYF	TRBV6-5	few	TRBJ2-7	TRBD1
TGTGCCAGCAGCGTAGGCGGGAGTGTCGGCGGGGAGCTGTTTTTT	CASSVGGSVGGELFF	TRBV9	NA	TRBJ2-2	TRBD2
TGTGCCAGCACCCAGGACAGGGGCGCCGGGGAGCTGTTTTTT	CASTQDRGAGELFF	TRBV6-1	NA	TRBJ2-2	TRBD1
TGTGCCAGCAGTTTCCCGGGCTTAGCGACCGGGGAGCTGTTTTTT	CASSFPGLATGELFF	TRBV28	once	TRBJ2-2	NA
TGTGCCTGGAGTGTAAGGCAGGGGATAAGCTATGGCTACACCTTC	CAWSVRQGISYGYTF	TRBV30	NA	TRBJ1-2	NA